The 18 T cell receptor beta chains below come from one sample, sequenced in a study of shared clonotypes between healthy human individuals. Assay used: immunoSEQ multiplex PCR; TCRdb lists only in-frame clones, some missing. This sample yields more than 2 million clones, of which more than 90% are seen a single time; less than 0.15% belongs to the top ten. The source material was naive CD4+ T cells sorted from blood. Specified subset: CD45RA+ positively selected. The receptors come from a man aged 18-30 years in good health.

The rearrangement joins TRBV7-2 to TRBJ2-4; TRBD1 matches at 7 bases. V lost 5 bases, J lost 10 bases, and 14 bases stayed unmatched. Per germline, CDR1 SGHTA and CDR2 FQGNSA. The CDR3 extends over 15 amino acids. The CDR3 DNA is TGTGCCAGCAGCGAAGGAACCGGGACAGATAGTATTCAGTACTTC. Amino acids: CASSEGTGTDSIQYF.

This sequence joins TRBV9 and TRBJ1-2, with 8 bases aligning to TRBD1. The trim removed 4 bases at V and 0 bases at J, leaving 5 bases unmatched. The CDR3 length is 15 residues. The germline CDR1 and CDR2 sequences are SGDLS and YYNGEE. CDR3 residues: CASSKGTGPNYGYTF. CDR3 sequence (DNA): TGTGCCAGCAGCAAAGGGACAGGCCCTAACTATGGCTACACCTTC.

This rearrangement joins TRBV4-1 to TRBJ1-6; no clear D. Germline CDR1 is MGHRA and CDR2 is YSYEKL. The ends were cut back, 4 bases at V and 10 bases at J, with 17 bases in the middle. This CDR3 spans 15 amino acids. In DNA form, the CDR3 reads TGCGCCAGCAGCCTTCGCGGGGTTACTGAATCACCCCTCCACTTT. It codes for CASSLRGVTESPLHF.

The DNA of the CDR3 is TGTGCCAGCAAACCCTCACAGGCGGGAGTTTACGAGCAGTACTTC. Amino acid sequence: CASKPSQAGVYEQYF. The chain combines TRBV18 with TRBJ2-7; 7 bases map to TRBD2. This CDR3 comprises 15 residues. The germline CDR1 and CDR2 sequences are KGHSH and LQKENI. After removal of 8 bases from V and 4 bases from J, the junction contained 14 bases not matched to a gene.

This clone turned up a few times. Other DNA sequences in the same sample also yield this CDR3. V gene TRBV6-5 combines with J gene TRBJ2-7; TRBD1 agrees at 8 bases. This CDR3 is 12 amino acids long. The V gene end was trimmed by 8 bases and the J gene end by 2 bases; junction bases not matched to a gene: 2. From germline, CDR1 is MNHEY and CDR2 SVGAGI. The CDR3 is CASSDRAYEQYF. The DNA of the CDR3 is TGTGCCAGCTCGGACAGGGCCTACGAGCAGTACTTC.

Note on this clone: The sample contains more than one DNA sequence encoding this CDR3. V usage is TRBV5-1 and J usage is TRBJ2-3, with TRBD2 matching 11 bases. Germline assignment: CDR1 SGHRS and CDR2 YFSETQ. The CDR3 contains 16 residues. V was pared by 4 bases and J by 2 bases, with 6 bases of the junction left unmatched. This CDR3 is CASSPGTSGLTDTQYF. For the CDR3, the DNA is TGCGCCAGCAGCCCTGGGACTAGCGGACTCACAGATACGCAGTATTTT.

The rearrangement uses TRBV6-5 and TRBJ1-1; D is unresolved. The V gene's germline CDR1 is MNHEY and CDR2 SVGAGI. This CDR3 is built from 15 residues. The V end lost 0 bases, the J end lost 0 bases, and 8 bases lay between the germline ends. CDR3: CASSYSVTMNTEAFF. For the CDR3, the DNA is TGTGCCAGCAGTTACTCGGTCACCATGAACACTGAAGCTTTCTTT.

The rearrangement links TRBV28 to TRBJ1-3; perhaps TRBD1 as D (6 bases). Trimming pared 6 bases from V and 0 bases from J, leaving 9 bases between. The CDR3 loop spans 14 amino acids. Per germline, CDR1 MDHEN and CDR2 SYDVKM. CDR3 sequence (DNA): TGTGCCAGCAGCTCGGACAGCTCTGGAAACACCATATATTTT. Protein sequence: CASSSDSSGNTIYF.

V is TRBV10-3 and J is TRBJ2-1, with a possible D match to TRBD2 (5 bases). V lost 3 bases and J lost 9, with 9 bases in between. CDR3 size: 12 residues. Germline CDR1 and CDR2: ENHRY and SYGVKD. The CDR3 DNA reads TGTGCCATCAGTGATGGGAGCGTTGAGCAGTTCTTC. This translates into CAISDGSVEQFF.

The J gene is TRBJ1-3, the V gene TRBV15; 7 bases agree with TRBD1. Germline V gives CDR1 LNHNV, CDR2 YYDKDF (reference sequence). After removal of 3 bases from V and 1 base from J, the junction contained 6 bases not matched to a gene. This CDR3 is 16 amino acids long. The CDR3 here is CATSSDKQGSGNTIYF. The CDR3 nucleotides read TGTGCCACCAGCAGTGATAAACAGGGGTCTGGAAACACCATATATTTT.

The rearrangement joins TRBV25-1 to TRBJ2-5; weak D call: TRBD2 (5 bases). Per germline, CDR1 MGHDK and CDR2 SYGVNS. This CDR3 is built from 16 residues. V was clipped by 2 bases and J by 0 bases, with 13 bases between them. Here the CDR3 DNA reads TGTGCCAGCAGTGAAAAAGGACTGTTGTACCAAGAGACCCAGTACTTC. This translates into CASSEKGLLYQETQYF.

The J gene is TRBJ1-5, the V gene TRBV6-1, with D hard to call. V was clipped by 0 bases and J by 4 bases, with 7 bases between them. The germline gives CDR1 MNHNS, CDR2 SASEGT. The CDR3 consists of 14 residues. CDR3 nucleotides: TGTGCCAGCAGTGAAGCGTTGACAAATCAGCCCCAGCATTTT. This codes for CASSEALTNQPQHF.

The chain joins TRBV18 to TRBJ2-5; possibly TRBD2 for D (6 bases). The CDR3 is made up of 14 amino acids. V lost 6 bases, J lost 2 bases, and 13 bases lay in between. Germline V gives CDR1 KGHSH, CDR2 LQKENI. The CDR3 is CASSPGLFQETQYF. CDR3 DNA: TGTGCCAGCTCCCCGGGACTGTTTCAAGAGACCCAGTACTTC. The variable domain in full, with the rest retrieved from reference TRBV18 and TRBJ2-5, is NAGVMQNPRHLVRRRGQEARLRCSPMKGHSHVYWYRQLPEEGLKFMVYLQKENIIDESGMPKERFSAEFPKEGPSILRIQQVVRGDSAAYFCASSPGLFQETQYFGPGTRLLVL.

The J gene is TRBJ1-1, the V gene TRBV5-1; D is undetermined. This CDR3 has 15 residues. CDR1 and CDR2 from the germline V gene are SGHRS and YFSETQ. V lost 3 bases and J lost 0, with 12 bases in between. This CDR3 is CASSSRTAMNTEAFF. The CDR3 region has the DNA TGCGCCAGCAGCTCCAGGACGGCCATGAACACTGAAGCTTTCTTT.

Written as DNA, the CDR3 is TGTGCCAGCAGCTTAGAGGGACTAGCGGATACCAAAAACATTCAGTACTTC. It translates to CASSLEGLADTKNIQYF. The chain is built from TRBV7-2 and TRBJ2-4; TRBD2 agrees at 11 bases. CDR1 and CDR2 (germline): SGHTA, FQGNSA. The trim removed 1 base at V and 2 bases at J, leaving 4 bases unmatched. There are 17 residues in the CDR3.

This chain links TRBV6-5 with TRBJ1-2, with 10 positions matching TRBD1. Germline CDR1 MNHEY, CDR2 SVGAGI. The CDR3 consists of 14 residues. Trimming cost V 6 bases and J 8 bases; bases outside gene matches: 9. The CDR3 coding sequence is TGTGCCAGCAGACCCCGACAGGGGGCGGAGGGCTACACCTTC. It is translated as CASRPRQGAEGYTF.

As for this clone: Other DNA sequences in this specimen translate into the identical CDR3. This sequence joins TRBV7-2 and TRBJ2-2; D not resolved. V lost 1 base to trimming and J lost 4 bases, with 7 bases between them. The CDR3 extends over 14 amino acids. CDR1 and CDR2 from the germline V gene are SGHTA and FQGNSA. The CDR3 DNA reads TGTGCCAGCAGCTTAGGACTGGGCACCGGGGAGCTGTTTTTT. It codes for CASSLGLGTGELFF.

This clone was seen just once. The genes are TRBV21-1 and TRBJ2-7. TRBV21-1 is annotated as a pseudogene. This CDR3 has 15 amino acids. This chain's CDR3 is CASIKTSVASYEQYF. The CDR3 bases are TGTGCCAGCATCAAGACAAGCGTTGCTTCCTACGAGCAGTACTTC.